This TCR beta chain was documented in a study of chemoradiotherapy in HPV16-positive cancers. The wider study: Functional T-cell assays on a couple of HPV16-positive patients' cells defined candidate HPV-specific clones and common TCR motifs. Study-level results: Candidate HPV-specific clones and E7-related TCR motifs grew in tumor during treatment. For HPV16-positive patients, expanding HPV-responsive T cells associated with longer recurrence-free survival.

Over chemoradiotherapy, repertoires were sampled more than once. Measured with immunoSEQ multiplex PCR; TCRdb has only the in-frame clones, and not every one. The table shows approximately 12,000 clones, with around 73% occurring only once. This CDR3 spans 15 amino acids. Germline V gives CDR1 SGHRS, CDR2 YFSETQ. V gave up 5 bases and J gave up 7 bases; unmatched junction bases: 9. Note on this clone: What it binds is not known.

This sample was gathered from a patient who underwent chemoradiotherapy. The chain combines TRBV5-1 with TRBJ2-1; 10 positions agree with TRBD2. The TCR originated in a human donor with HPV-associated anogenital cancer. Here the CDR3 DNA reads TGCGCCAGCAGTGAAGCGGGAGGGCCTGGGAATGAGCAGTTCTTC. This gives the protein CASSEAGGPGNEQFF.